Detailed here is one T cell receptor beta chain. Its antigen is still unknown. One base away lies a much larger clone, so this may be a sequencing read error. Then a second PCR, running about 6 to 12 cycles, was carried out with a sample-barcoded 5' primer and a J-beta primer mix. TCRdb itself ran the 5' RACE reads through MiXCR, one entry per CDR3 protein. The sample holds some 790,000 distinct CDR3 sequences, 25% to 30% seen once. The study isolated at least 6 million PBMCs from each sample. V lost 6 bases and J 6 bases, leaving 12 bases between the germline ends. The length of the CDR3 is 13 residues. Germline CDR1 and CDR2: SNHLY and FYNNEI. This specimen belongs to a study of blood T cells in healthy people across ages. About the study: For every two T cells, template switching captured about one barcoded beta molecule.

Study results and caveats: When set beside aged donors, long-lived donors presented more naive CD4+ cells and higher diversity. CMV status of donors was unknown, possibly confounding expanded clonotype changes.

J is TRBJ2-1 and V is TRBV2; possibly TRBD1 for D (6 bases). This sequence was found in a woman of 80 years or more in good health. The sequenced sample was blood. The CDR3 sequence: CASRRGRGNEQFF. The CDR3, as DNA: TGTGCCAGCAGAAGGGGGAGAGGCAATGAGCAGTTCTTC.